The rows below give T cell receptor beta chains drawn from one sample of a study of OX40 agonist ivuxolimab in advanced cancers. Libraries were prepared by immunoSEQ multiplex PCR; TCRdb keeps only in-frame clonotypes and omits some of them. The data show 77,000 or so clones, 78% seen once. The specimen comprised CD4+ or CD8+ T cells sorted from blood, sampled in a trial of the OX40 agonist ivuxolimab. The receptor source for this set is an adult with an advanced solid tumor such as melanoma, head and neck, liver or kidney cancer. The CDR3 runs from the conserved cysteine through the conserved F or W. The D gene is left open where the match is weak. Only part of the rows carry a size: once, few, many, or a class if the clone is expanded.

cdr3_aa cdr3_nt v_call clone_size cdr3_length j_call d_call
CASSYQQPGSSYNEQFF TGTGCCAGCAGCTACCAACAGCCGGGTAGCTCCTACAATGAGCAGTTCTTC TRBV7-2 . 17 TRBJ2-1 .
CASSPPRDSPNSPLHF TGTGCCAGCTCACCACCGCGGGACAGTCCCAATTCACCCCTCCACTTT TRBV18 few 16 TRBJ1-6 TRBD1
CASSLYRESVYEQYF TGTGCCAGCAGTCTCTACAGGGAGAGCGTCTACGAGCAGTACTTC TRBV6-1 . 15 TRBJ2-7 .
CASSEGGDGYTF TGTGCCAGCAGTGAAGGGGGCGATGGCTACACCTTC TRBV25-1 few 12 TRBJ1-2 .
CASSQGVTTNSGNTIYF TGCGCCAGCAGCCAAGGGGTGACTACCAACTCTGGAAACACCATATATTTT TRBV4-1 . 17 TRBJ1-3 .
CAISGVSSPVSGNTIYF TGTGCCATCAGTGGAGTCAGCTCCCCGGTATCGGGAAACACCATATATTTT TRBV10-3 . 17 TRBJ1-3 .
CASSLDGTGIYNEQFF TGTGCCAGCAGCTTAGACGGGACAGGAATCTACAATGAGCAGTTCTTC TRBV11-3 once 16 TRBJ2-1 TRBD1
CASSLGEAGSGYTF TGTGCCAGCAGCTTAGGGGAGGCGGGGTCTGGCTACACCTTC TRBV7-2 few 14 TRBJ1-2 .
CASIGAGGPSGELFF TGTGCCAGCATCGGAGCGGGAGGGCCCTCCGGGGAGCTGTTTTTT TRBV6-1 . 15 TRBJ2-2 TRBD2
CASFRDRIYGYTF TGTGCCAGTTTCCGGGACAGGATCTATGGCTACACCTTC TRBV6-5 . 13 TRBJ1-2 TRBD1
CASSSRQGKGNEQFF TGTGCCAGCAGCTCCCGACAGGGTAAAGGTAATGAGCAGTTCTTC TRBV11-2 few 15 TRBJ2-1 TRBD1
CSVNRDAVGTEAFF TGCAGCGTTAACCGGGACGCGGTAGGGACTGAAGCTTTCTTT TRBV29-1 . 14 TRBJ1-1 .
CASSPGQGSSEAFF TGTGCCAGCAGCCCGGGACAGGGATCTTCTGAAGCTTTCTTT TRBV5-4 . 14 TRBJ1-1 TRBD1
CATSRAHRDEKLFF TGTGCCACCAGCAGGGCCCACAGGGATGAAAAACTGTTTTTT TRBV15 . 14 TRBJ1-4 .
CASSDTLGWRGGYEQYF TGTGCCAGCAGTGATACGCTCGGATGGAGGGGCGGATACGAGCAGTACTTC TRBV6-1 . 17 TRBJ2-7 .
CASSLDGAGPGADTQYF TGTGCCAGCAGCTTAGACGGAGCGGGGCCGGGGGCAGATACGCAGTATTTT TRBV7-2 . 17 TRBJ2-3 TRBD2
CASSSTPDVTQYF TGTGCCAGCAGTTCCACCCCCGACGTGACCCAGTACTTC TRBV28 . 13 TRBJ2-5 .
CSVAGGMQGRNTEAFF TGCAGCGTTGCCGGGGGGATGCAGGGGAGGAACACTGAAGCTTTCTTT TRBV29-1 . 16 TRBJ1-1 .
CASSVGGSTDTQYF TGTGCCAGCAGTGTCGGCGGGAGCACAGATACGCAGTATTTT TRBV2 . 14 TRBJ2-3 .
CASSTGGEKLFF TGCGCCAGCAGCACCGGGGGAGAAAAACTGTTTTTT TRBV5-1 once 12 TRBJ1-4 .
CASSKGTSGSYEQYF TGCGCCAGCAGTAAAGGGACTAGCGGATCCTACGAGCAGTACTTC TRBV10-2 few 15 TRBJ2-7 TRBD2